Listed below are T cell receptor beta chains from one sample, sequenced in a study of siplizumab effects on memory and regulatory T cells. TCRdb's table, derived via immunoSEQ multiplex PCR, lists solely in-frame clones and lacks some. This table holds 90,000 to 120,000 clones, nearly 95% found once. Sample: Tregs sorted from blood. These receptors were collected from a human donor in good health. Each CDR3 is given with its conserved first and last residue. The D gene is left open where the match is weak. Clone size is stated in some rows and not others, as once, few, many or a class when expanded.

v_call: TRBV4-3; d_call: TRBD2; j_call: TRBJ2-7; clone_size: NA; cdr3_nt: TGCGCCAGCAGCCAAGTGCGGATAGCGGGAGGGGTTGAACAGTACTTC; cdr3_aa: CASSQVRIAGGVEQYF
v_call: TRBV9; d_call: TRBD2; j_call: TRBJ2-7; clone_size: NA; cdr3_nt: TGTGCCAGCAGCGCCGGGACTAGCGGCTACGAGCAGTACTTC; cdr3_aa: CASSAGTSGYEQYF
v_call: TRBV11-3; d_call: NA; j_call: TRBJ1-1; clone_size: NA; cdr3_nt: TGTGCCAGCAGCTTAGATACAACCACTGAAGCTTTCTTT; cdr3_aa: CASSLDTTTEAFF
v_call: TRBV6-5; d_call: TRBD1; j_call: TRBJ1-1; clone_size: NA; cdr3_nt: TGTGCCAGCAGTTACCGGACAGGGCCGAACACTGAAGCTTTCTTT; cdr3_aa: CASSYRTGPNTEAFF
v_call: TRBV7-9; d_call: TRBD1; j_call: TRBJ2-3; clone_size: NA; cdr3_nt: TGTGCCAGCAGCTCGTTCACAGGGGGCGCAGAAGGGACAGATACGCAGTATTTT; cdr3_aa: CASSSFTGGAEGTDTQYF
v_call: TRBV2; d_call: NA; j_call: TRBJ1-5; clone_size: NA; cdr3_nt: TGTGCCAGCAGTGTGGGGGTCACCAGCAATCAGCCCCAGCATTTT; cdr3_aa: CASSVGVTSNQPQHF
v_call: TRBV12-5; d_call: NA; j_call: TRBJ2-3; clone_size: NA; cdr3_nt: TGTGCTAGTGGTTTGATGAGGTCAGGGGTGGTGACAGATACGCAGTATTTT; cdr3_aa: CASGLMRSGVVTDTQYF
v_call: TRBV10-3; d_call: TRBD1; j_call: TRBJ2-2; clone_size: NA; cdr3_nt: TGTGCCATCAGAGGGACAGGGGCTTCCGTCGGGGAGCTGTTTTTT; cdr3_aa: CAIRGTGASVGELFF
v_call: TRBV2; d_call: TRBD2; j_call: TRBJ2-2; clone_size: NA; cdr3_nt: TGTGCCAGCAGTGTACTAGCGGGAGGCACCGGGGAGCTGTTTTTT; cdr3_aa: CASSVLAGGTGELFF
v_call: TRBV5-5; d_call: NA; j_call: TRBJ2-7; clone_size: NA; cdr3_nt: TGTGCCAGCAGCTCGTCGTGGGGCGAGAGCTCCTACGAGCAGTACTTC; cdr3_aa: CASSSSWGESSYEQYF
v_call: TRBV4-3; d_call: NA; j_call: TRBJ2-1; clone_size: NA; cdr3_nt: TGCGCCAGCAGCCGGGACTTCTACAATGAGCAGTTCTTC; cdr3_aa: CASSRDFYNEQFF
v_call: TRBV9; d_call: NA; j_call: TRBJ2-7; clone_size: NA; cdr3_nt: TGTGCCAGCAGCGTAGACAGGGTAGGGGAGCAGTACTTC; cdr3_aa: CASSVDRVGEQYF
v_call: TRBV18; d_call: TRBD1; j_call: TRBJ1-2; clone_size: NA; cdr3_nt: TGTGCCAGCTCACCCCCGGGACAGGGGGCTCGGGGCTACACCTTC; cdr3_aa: CASSPPGQGARGYTF
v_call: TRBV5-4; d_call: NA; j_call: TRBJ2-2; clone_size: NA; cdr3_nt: TGTGCCAGCAGCTCCCCGTTCACCGGGGAGCTGTTTTTT; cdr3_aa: CASSSPFTGELFF
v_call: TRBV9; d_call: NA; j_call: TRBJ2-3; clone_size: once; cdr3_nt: TGTGCCAGCAGCGTAGGAGCAGGGTCCACACCTTTCACAGATACGCAGTATTTT; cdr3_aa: CASSVGAGSTPFTDTQYF
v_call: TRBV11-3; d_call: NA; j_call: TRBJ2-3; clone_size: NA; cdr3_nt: TGTGCCAGCAGCTCCAGCCCGCGCGCCACAGATACGCAGTATTTT; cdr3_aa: CASSSSPRATDTQYF
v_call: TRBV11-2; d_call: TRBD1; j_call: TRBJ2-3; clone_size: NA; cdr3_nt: TGTGCCAGCAGCCGGGGACAGTACACAGATACGCAGTATTTT; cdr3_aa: CASSRGQYTDTQYF
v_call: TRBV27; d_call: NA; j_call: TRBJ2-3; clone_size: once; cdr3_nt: TGTGCCAGCAGTCCTCGGACACGCACAGATACGCAGTATTTT; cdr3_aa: CASSPRTRTDTQYF
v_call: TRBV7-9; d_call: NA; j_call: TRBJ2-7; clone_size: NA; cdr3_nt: TGTGCCAGCAGCACAGCTCGACAGGGACTTGGGTACGAGCAGTACTTC; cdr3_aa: CASSTARQGLGYEQYF
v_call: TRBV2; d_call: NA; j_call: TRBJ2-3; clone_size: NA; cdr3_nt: TGTGCCAGCACCGAGGGAGGGGGTACGCAGTATTTT; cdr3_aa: CASTEGGGTQYF
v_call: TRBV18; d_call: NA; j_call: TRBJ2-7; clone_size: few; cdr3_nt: TGTGCCAGCTCACCACCACAGGGCGCCTACGAGCAGTACTTC; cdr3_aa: CASSPPQGAYEQYF
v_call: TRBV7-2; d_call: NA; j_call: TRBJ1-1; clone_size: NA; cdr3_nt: TGTGCCAGCACCCGGGGGGTTTGGACCGCTGAAGCTTTCTTT; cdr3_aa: CASTRGVWTAEAFF
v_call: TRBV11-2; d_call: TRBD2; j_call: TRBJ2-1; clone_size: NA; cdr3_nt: TGTGCCAGCAGCTCAAGCCTAGCGGGGCGGAATGAGCAGTTCTTC; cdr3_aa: CASSSSLAGRNEQFF
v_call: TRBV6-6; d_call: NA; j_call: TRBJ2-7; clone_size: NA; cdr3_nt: TGTGCCAGCATGGGGACAAACTCCTACGAGCAGTACTTC; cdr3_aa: CASMGTNSYEQYF
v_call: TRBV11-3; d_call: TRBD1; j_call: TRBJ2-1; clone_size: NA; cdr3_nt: TGTGCCAGCAGCTTCCACGGGACAGGGCCCTACAATGAGCAGTTCTTC; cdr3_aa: CASSFHGTGPYNEQFF
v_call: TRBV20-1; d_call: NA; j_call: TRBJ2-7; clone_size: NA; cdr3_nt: TGCAGTACAGGCCTTTACGAGCAGTACTTC; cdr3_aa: CSTGLYEQYF
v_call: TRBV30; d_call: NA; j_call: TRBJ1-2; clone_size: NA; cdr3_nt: TGTGCCTGGAGTGTACTTCGAGTTAACTATGGCTACACCTTC; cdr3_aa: CAWSVLRVNYGYTF
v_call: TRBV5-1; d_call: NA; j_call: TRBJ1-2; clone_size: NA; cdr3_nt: TGCGCCAGCAGCTCGGGATCTCATTATGGCTACACCTTC; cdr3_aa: CASSSGSHYGYTF
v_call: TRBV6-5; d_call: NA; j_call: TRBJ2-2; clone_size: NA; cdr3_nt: TGTGCCAGCAGTTACTCTCCGAACTCGGGCGGGGAGCTGTTTTTT; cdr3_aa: CASSYSPNSGGELFF
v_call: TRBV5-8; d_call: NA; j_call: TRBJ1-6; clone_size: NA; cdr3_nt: TGTGCCAGCAGCTTGGTTAGGGGTAGTGTCGGATCACCCCTCCACTTT; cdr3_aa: CASSLVRGSVGSPLHF